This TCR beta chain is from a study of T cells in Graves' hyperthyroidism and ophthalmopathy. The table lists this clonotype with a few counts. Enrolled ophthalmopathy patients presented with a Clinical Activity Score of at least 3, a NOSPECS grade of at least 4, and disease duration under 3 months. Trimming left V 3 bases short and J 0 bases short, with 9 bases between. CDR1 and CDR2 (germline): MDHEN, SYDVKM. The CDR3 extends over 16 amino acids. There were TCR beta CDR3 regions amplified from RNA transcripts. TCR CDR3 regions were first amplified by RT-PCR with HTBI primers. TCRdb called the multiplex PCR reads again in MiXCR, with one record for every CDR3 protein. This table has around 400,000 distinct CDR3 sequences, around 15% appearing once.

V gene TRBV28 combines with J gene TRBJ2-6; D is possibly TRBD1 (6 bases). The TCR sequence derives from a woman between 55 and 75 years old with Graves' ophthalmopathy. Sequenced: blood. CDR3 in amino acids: CASSLGAGSGANVLTF. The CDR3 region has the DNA TGTGCCAGCAGTTTGGGGGCGGGCTCTGGGGCCAACGTCCTGACTTTC.